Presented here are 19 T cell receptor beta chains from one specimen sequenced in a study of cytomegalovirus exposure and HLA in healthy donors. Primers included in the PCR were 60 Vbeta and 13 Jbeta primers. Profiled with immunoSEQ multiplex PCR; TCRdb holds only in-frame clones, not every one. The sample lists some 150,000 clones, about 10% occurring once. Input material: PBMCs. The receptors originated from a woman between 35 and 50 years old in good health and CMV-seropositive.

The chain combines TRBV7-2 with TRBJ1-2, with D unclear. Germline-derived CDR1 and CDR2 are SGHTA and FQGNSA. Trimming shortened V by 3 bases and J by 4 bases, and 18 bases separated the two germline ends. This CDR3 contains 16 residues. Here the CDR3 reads CASSFSSSNAGYGYTF. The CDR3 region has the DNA TGTGCCAGCAGCTTTAGTTCATCGAACGCGGGCTATGGCTACACCTTC.

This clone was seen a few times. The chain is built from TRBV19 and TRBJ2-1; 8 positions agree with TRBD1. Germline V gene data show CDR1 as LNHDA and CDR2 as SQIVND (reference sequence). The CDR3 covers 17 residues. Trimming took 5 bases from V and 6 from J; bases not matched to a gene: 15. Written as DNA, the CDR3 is TGTGCCAGTAGTTTGGGGAGAGACAGGGGTCTCTTCAATGAGCAGTTCTTC. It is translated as CASSLGRDRGLFNEQFF.

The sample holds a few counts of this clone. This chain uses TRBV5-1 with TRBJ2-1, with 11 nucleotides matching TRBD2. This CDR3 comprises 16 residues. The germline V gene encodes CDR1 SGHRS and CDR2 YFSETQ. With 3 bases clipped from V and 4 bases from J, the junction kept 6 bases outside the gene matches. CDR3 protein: CASSYNLAGGYNEQFF. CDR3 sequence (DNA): TGCGCCAGCAGCTACAACCTAGCGGGGGGTTACAATGAGCAGTTCTTC.

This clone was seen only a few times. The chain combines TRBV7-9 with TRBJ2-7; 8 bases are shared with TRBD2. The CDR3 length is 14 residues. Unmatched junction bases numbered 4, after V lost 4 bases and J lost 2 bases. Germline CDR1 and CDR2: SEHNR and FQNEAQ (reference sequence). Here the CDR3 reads CASSSGRGTYEQYF. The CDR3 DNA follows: TGTGCCAGCAGCTCCGGGAGGGGGACCTACGAGCAGTACTTC.

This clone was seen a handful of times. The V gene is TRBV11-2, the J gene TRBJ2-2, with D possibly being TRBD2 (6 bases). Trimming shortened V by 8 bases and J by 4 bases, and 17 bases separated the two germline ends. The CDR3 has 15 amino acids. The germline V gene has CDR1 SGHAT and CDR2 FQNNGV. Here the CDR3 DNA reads TGTGCCAGCGGCTCAGTGAGGAGGGCCACCGGGGAGCTGTTTTTT. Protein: CASGSVRRATGELFF.

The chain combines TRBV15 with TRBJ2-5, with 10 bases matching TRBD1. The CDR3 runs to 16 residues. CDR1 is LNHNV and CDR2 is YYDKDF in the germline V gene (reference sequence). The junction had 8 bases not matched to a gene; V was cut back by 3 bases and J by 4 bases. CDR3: CATSSSPGQGRETQYF. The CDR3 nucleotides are TGTGCCACCAGCAGCTCACCGGGACAGGGGAGAGAGACCCAGTACTTC.

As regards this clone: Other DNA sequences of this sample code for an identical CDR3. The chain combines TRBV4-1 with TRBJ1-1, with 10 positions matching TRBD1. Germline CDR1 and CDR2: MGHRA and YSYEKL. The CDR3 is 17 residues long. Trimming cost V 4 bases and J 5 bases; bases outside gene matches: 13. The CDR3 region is CASSPSRDRGDRTEAFF. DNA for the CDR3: TGCGCCAGCAGCCCTTCCCGGGACAGGGGCGATCGGACTGAAGCTTTCTTT.

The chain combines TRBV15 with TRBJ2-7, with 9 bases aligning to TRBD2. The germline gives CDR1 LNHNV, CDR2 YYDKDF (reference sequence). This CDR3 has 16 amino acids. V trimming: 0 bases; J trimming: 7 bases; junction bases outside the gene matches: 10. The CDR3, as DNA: TGTGCCACCAGCAGAGATCCGGCGGGGGGGCTGGGGGAGCAGTACTTC. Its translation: CATSRDPAGGLGEQYF.

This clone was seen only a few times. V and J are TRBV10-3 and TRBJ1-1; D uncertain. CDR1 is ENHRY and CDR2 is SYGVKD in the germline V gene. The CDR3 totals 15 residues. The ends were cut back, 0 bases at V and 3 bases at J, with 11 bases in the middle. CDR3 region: CAISESIQTDTEAFF. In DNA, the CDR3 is TGTGCCATCAGTGAGTCGATACAGACGGACACTGAAGCTTTCTTT.

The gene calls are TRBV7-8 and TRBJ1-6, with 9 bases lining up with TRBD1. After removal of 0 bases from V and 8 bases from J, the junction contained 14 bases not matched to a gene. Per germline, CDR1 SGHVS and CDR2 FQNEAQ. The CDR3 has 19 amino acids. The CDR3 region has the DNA TGTGCCAGCAGCTTAGCGAGTTCCGGGACAGGGTTTATTGATTCACCCCTCCACTTT. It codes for CASSLASSGTGFIDSPLHF. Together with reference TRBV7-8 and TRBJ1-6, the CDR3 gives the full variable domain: GAGVSQSPRYKVAKRGQDVALRCDPISGHVSLFWYQQALGQGPEFLTYFQNEAQLDKSGLPSDRFFAERPEGSVSTLKIQRTQQEDSAVYLCASSLASSGTGFIDSPLHFGNGTRLTVT.

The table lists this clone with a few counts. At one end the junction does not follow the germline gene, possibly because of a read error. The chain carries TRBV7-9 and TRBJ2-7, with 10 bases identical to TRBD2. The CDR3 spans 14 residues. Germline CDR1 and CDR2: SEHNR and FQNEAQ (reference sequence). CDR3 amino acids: CASSLGGGTSAHLF. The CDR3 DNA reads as TGTGCCAGCAGCTTAGGCGGGGGGACTAGCGCACACCTCTTC.

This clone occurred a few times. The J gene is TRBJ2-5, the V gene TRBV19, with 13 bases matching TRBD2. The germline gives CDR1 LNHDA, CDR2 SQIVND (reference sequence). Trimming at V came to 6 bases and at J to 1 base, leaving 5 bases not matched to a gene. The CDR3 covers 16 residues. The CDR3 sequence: CASRPTSGGIQETQYF. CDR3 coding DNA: TGTGCCAGTAGGCCGACTAGCGGGGGGATCCAAGAGACCCAGTACTTC.

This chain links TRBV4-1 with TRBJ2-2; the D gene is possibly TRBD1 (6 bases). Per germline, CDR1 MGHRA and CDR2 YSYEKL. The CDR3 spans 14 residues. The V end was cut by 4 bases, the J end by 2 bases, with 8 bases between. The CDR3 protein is CASSPGQNTGELFF. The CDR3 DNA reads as TGCGCCAGCAGCCCGGGACAAAACACCGGGGAGCTGTTTTTT.

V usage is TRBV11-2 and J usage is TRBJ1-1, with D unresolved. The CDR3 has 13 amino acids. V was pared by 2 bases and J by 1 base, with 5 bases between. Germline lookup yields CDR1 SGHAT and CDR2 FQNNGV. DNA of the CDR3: TGTGCCAGCAGCTTAACTTCGAACACTGAAGCTTTCTTT. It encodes CASSLTSNTEAFF.

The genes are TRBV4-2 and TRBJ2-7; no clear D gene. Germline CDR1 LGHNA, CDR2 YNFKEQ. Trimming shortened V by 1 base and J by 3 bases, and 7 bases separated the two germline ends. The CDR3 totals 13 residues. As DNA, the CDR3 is TGTGCCAGCAGCCAAGTGGGCTACTACGAGCAGTACTTC. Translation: CASSQVGYYEQYF.

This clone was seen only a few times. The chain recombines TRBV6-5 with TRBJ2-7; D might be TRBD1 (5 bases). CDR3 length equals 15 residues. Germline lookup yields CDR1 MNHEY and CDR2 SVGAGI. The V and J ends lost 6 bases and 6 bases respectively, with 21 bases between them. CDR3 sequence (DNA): TGTGCCAGCAGCCCGACCTCCCTAGGGGTCGGCGAGCAGTACTTC. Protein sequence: CASSPTSLGVGEQYF.

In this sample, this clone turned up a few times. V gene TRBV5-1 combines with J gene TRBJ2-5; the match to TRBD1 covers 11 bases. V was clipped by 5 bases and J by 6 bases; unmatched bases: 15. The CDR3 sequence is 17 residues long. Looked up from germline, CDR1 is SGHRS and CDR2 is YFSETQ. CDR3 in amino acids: CASSPIIAGTGGKTQYF. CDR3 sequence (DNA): TGCGCCAGCAGTCCTATCATTGCCGGGACAGGGGGTAAGACCCAGTACTTC.

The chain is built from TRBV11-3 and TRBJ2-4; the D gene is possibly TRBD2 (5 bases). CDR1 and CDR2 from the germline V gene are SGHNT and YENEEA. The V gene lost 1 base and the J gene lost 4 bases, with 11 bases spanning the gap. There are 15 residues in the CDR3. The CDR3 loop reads CASSLGGLGKNIQYF. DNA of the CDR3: TGTGCCAGCAGCTTAGGAGGACTGGGAAAAAACATTCAGTACTTC.

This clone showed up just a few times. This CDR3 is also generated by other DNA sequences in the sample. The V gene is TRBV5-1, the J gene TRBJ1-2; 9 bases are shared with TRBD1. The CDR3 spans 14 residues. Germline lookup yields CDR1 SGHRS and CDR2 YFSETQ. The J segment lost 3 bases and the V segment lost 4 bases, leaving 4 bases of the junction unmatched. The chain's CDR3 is CASSPGQGDYGYTF. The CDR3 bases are TGCGCCAGCAGCCCGGGACAGGGAGACTATGGCTACACCTTC.